This is a list of T cell receptor beta chains from one sample in a study of blood T cells in healthy people across ages. Each CDR3 protein is one row after TCRdb ran MiXCR on the 5' RACE reads. Among about 1 million distinct CDR3 sequences listed, around 25% were seen once. These sequences were also reported in another study, on T cells of mothers and their children.

Sequenced sample: blood. The receptors here all came from a girl aged 2-9 years in good health. Both conserved end residues are part of each CDR3. The D gene is left open where the match is weak. Part of the rows lack a size; the others show once, few, many or a class for expanded clones.

V gene	J gene	clone size	D gene	CDR3 DNA	CDR3 protein
TRBV5-1	TRBJ2-4	NA	NA	TGCGCCAGCAGCTTGGCGGGAGCAGGGAACATTCAGTACTTC	CASSLAGAGNIQYF
TRBV12-3/TRBV12-4	TRBJ2-3	many	NA	TGTGCCAGCAGTTATGGGCTCAGCACAGATACGCAGTATTTT	CASSYGLSTDTQYF
TRBV2	TRBJ2-7	NA	TRBD1	TGTGCCAGCAGTTCGATACAGGGACAGGGAGGGTACGAGCAGTACTTC	CASSSIQGQGGYEQYF
TRBV4-3	TRBJ2-5	NA	NA	TGCGCCAGCAGCCAAGTTACCACAGGGAAGACCCAGTACTTC	CASSQVTTGKTQYF
TRBV4-1	TRBJ2-3	few	NA	TGCGCCAGCAGCCACCCTTTCGCAGATACGCAGTATTTT	CASSHPFADTQYF
TRBV7-9	TRBJ2-7	NA	TRBD2	TGTGCCTCTCACGGGGGGTCCTACGAGCAGTACTTC	CASHGGSYEQYF
TRBV20-1	TRBJ2-7	NA	TRBD2	TGCAGTGCGCCGGGGACTAGCGGTGGCTACGAGCAGTACTTC	CSAPGTSGGYEQYF
TRBV9	TRBJ2-5	NA	NA	TGTGCCAGCAGCGTCCAGGAGAACAACCAAGAGACCCAGTACTTC	CASSVQENNQETQYF
TRBV19	TRBJ1-1	NA	TRBD1	TGTGCCAGTAGCCTTGACAGGGGGAGGACTGAAGCTTTCTTT	CASSLDRGRTEAFF
TRBV29-1	TRBJ1-1	NA	NA	TGCAGCGTCCCACCCCTTACAGGTCGGTTTTCTGAAGCTTTCTTT	CSVPPLTGRFSEAFF
TRBV7-9	TRBJ2-5	NA	TRBD2	TGTGCCAGCAGCCCCCGACTAGCGGACAAATTTAAAGAGACCCAGTACTTC	CASSPRLADKFKETQYF
TRBV28	TRBJ1-1	few	NA	TGTGCCAGCACCCTAAAAACTGAAGCTTTCTTT	CASTLKTEAFF
TRBV15	TRBJ2-6	NA	NA	TGTGCCACCCAGGTTTTAACGGGGGGGGCCAACGTCCTGACTTTC	CATQVLTGGANVLTF
TRBV6-5	TRBJ2-7	many	NA	TGTGCCAGCTCTGCGGGACACCTCTACGAGCAGTACTTC	CASSAGHLYEQYF
TRBV7-9	TRBJ1-4	NA	NA	TGTGCCAGCAGCTTAATGGGGGCTAATGAAAAACTGTTTTTT	CASSLMGANEKLFF
TRBV10-3	TRBJ2-7	NA	TRBD2	TGTGCCATCAGTGAGTCAGAGGGACTAATCCCTCCCTACGAGCAGTACTTC	CAISESEGLIPPYEQYF
TRBV20-1	TRBJ1-1	NA	NA	TGCAGTGCTAGAGTGGGTAGGGCGAACACTGAAGCTTTCTTT	CSARVGRANTEAFF
TRBV27	TRBJ2-7	NA	NA	TGTGCCAGCAGTTTAAATGGAAGAACCTACGAGCAGTACTTC	CASSLNGRTYEQYF
TRBV20-1	TRBJ2-1	few	NA	TGCAGTGCTAGGTCCCACCGGGGGTTGGACAATGAGCAGTTCTTC	CSARSHRGLDNEQFF
TRBV29-1	TRBJ2-3	few	NA	TGCAGCGTTAAGACAGTAGATACGCAGTATTTT	CSVKTVDTQYF
TRBV6-1	TRBJ2-1	few	TRBD1	TGTGCCAGCAGTGAAGGGGACAGGGTGAAGGTTGGCTCCTACAATGAGCAGTTCTTC	CASSEGDRVKVGSYNEQFF
TRBV3-1	TRBJ1-6	few	TRBD1	TGTGCCAGCACTCAAACAGGGGGATCACCCCTCCACTTT	CASTQTGGSPLHF
TRBV10-1	TRBJ2-1	NA	TRBD1	TGCGCCAGCAGCGGGACAGGGACTAAATACAATGAGCAGTTCTTC	CASSGTGTKYNEQFF
TRBV7-9	TRBJ2-7	once	TRBD1	TGTGCCAGCAGCCCCGGACAGGGGCACATCTACGAGCAGTACTTC	CASSPGQGHIYEQYF
TRBV29-1	TRBJ2-4	NA	NA	TGCAGCGCGCTAGGGGAAGCCAAAAACATTCAGTGCTTC	CSALGEAKNIQCF
TRBV10-3	TRBJ2-1	NA	NA	TGTGCCATCACGCCGGACACGAGCTCCTACAATGAGCAGTTCTTC	CAITPDTSSYNEQFF
TRBV2	TRBJ2-3	NA	TRBD1	TGTGCCAGCAGAAAACCGGGACAGGGGGTACGTGATACGCGGTATTTT	CASRKPGQGVRDTRYF
TRBV9	TRBJ2-7	NA	NA	TGTGCCAGCAGCGTAGGAGGGGGTGACTACGAGCAGTACTTC	CASSVGGGDYEQYF
TRBV12-3/TRBV12-4	TRBJ2-5	NA	NA	TGTGCCAGCAGTCCGGAGGGGGGGTTGGAGACCCAGTACTTC	CASSPEGGLETQYF
TRBV7-2	TRBJ2-1	NA	NA	TGTGCCAGCAGCTTACTCCCGGGTGATGAGCAGTTCTTC	CASSLLPGDEQFF
TRBV3-1	TRBJ2-7	few	TRBD2	TGTGCCAGCAGCCCCCCCAGCGGGAGCCCCTACGAGCAGTACTTC	CASSPPSGSPYEQYF
TRBV5-1	TRBJ2-7	NA	TRBD1	TGCGCCAGCAGCTTCGACAGGGCAAACTACGAGCAGTACTTC	CASSFDRANYEQYF
TRBV29-1	TRBJ1-2	NA	NA	TGCAGCGTTGAACTGTCCTTAGGTAGCTACACCTTC	CSVELSLGSYTF
TRBV5-1	TRBJ2-4	NA	NA	TGCGCCAGCAGCTTTGGAAGGGGCCAGGACATTCAGTACTTC	CASSFGRGQDIQYF
TRBV7-3	TRBJ2-3	few	NA	TGTGCCAGCAGCTCGGAACCAGGGGACCCAGATACGCAGTATTTT	CASSSEPGDPDTQYF
TRBV29-1	TRBJ2-5	NA	NA	TGCAGCGTTGAAGCTAGGGCCCCAGAGACCCAGTACTTC	CSVEARAPETQYF
TRBV7-3	TRBJ2-3	few	NA	TGTGCCAGCAGCTTATTAGGCCACACAGATACGCAGTATTTT	CASSLLGHTDTQYF
TRBV5-6	TRBJ1-2	NA	NA	TGTGCCAGCAGCTTGGCCTCGGGTGCCCGCCGCTTC	CASSLASGARRF
TRBV9	TRBJ2-6	NA	NA	TGTGCCAGCAGCGTAGGGACCAGCTCTGGGGTCAACGTCCTGACTTTC	CASSVGTSSGVNVLTF
TRBV12-3/TRBV12-4	TRBJ1-2	few	NA	TGTGCCAGCAGTTTAGGTGGACAGAGCTACACCTTC	CASSLGGQSYTF
TRBV28	TRBJ2-2	NA	NA	TGTGCCAGCACCTCAGGCCCGAACACCGGGGAGCTGTTTTTT	CASTSGPNTGELFF